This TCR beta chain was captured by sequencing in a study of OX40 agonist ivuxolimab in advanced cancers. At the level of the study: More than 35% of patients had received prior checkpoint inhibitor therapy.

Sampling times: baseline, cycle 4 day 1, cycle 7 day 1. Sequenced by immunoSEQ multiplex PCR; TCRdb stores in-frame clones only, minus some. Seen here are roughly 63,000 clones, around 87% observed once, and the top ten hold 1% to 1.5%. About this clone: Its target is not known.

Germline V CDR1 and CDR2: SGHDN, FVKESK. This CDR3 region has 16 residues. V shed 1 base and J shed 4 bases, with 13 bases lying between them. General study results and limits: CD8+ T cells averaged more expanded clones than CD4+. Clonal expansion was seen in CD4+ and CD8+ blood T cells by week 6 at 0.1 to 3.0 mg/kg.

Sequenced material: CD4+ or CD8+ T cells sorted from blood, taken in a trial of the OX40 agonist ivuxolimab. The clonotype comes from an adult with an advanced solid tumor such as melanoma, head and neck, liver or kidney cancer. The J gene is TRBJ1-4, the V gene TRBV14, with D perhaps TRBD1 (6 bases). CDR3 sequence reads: CASSQVNRGGNEKLFF. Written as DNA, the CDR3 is TGTGCCAGCAGCCAAGTGAATAGGGGGGGTAATGAAAAACTGTTTTTT.